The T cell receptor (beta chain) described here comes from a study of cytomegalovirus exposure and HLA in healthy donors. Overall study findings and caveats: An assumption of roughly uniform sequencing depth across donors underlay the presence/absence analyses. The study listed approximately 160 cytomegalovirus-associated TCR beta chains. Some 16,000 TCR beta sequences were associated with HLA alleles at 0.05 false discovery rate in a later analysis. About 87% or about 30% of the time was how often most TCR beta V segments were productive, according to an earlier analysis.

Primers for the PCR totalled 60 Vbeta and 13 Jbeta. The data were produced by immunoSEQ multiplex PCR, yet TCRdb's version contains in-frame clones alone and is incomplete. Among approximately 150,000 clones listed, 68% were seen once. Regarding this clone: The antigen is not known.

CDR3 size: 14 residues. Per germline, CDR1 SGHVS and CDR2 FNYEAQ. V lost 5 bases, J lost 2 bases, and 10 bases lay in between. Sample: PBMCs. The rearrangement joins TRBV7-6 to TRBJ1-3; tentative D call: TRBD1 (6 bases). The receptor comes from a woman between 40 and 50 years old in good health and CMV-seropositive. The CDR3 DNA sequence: TGTGCCAGCAGCGAATGGGACACTGGAAACACCATATATTTT. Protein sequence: CASSEWDTGNTIYF.